These 9 T cell receptor beta chains share one sample of origin, sequenced in a study of STAT5B mutations in CD4+ large granular lymphocyte leukemia. Sequencing used immunoSEQ multiplex PCR; TCRdb keeps in-frame clones, though not all of them. Of more than 30,000 clones in the sample, 88% were seen once. The material sequenced was CD4+ T cells from blood buffy coats. These receptor sequences come from a human donor in good health.

The rearrangement links TRBV7-6 to TRBJ2-1, with a weak D call TRBD2 (7 bases). This CDR3 is built from 17 residues. V was shortened by 0 bases and J by 0 bases, with 12 bases between the two germline ends. The germline CDR1 and CDR2 sequences are SGHVS and FNYEAQ. The CDR3 nucleotides read TGTGCCAGCAGCTTAGCGGGCGGGGGCAGCTCCTACAATGAGCAGTTCTTC. Protein product: CASSLAGGGSSYNEQFF.

The CDR3 loop reads CASSPGQERGYTF. CDR3 nucleotides: TGTGCCAGCAGTCCCGGACAGGAACGGGGCTACACCTTC. The gene calls are TRBV27 and TRBJ1-2, with TRBD1 matching 7 bases. This CDR3 contains 13 residues. Germline V lookup: CDR1 MNHEY, CDR2 SMNVEV (reference sequence). Trimming removed 5 bases from V and 8 bases from J; junction bases left unmatched: 8.

V gene TRBV5-1 combines with J gene TRBJ1-6; D gene uncertain. CDR1 SGHRS and CDR2 YFSETQ come from the germline V gene. Trimming pared 1 base from V and 10 bases from J, leaving 18 bases between. There are 16 residues in the CDR3. CDR3 coding DNA: TGCGCCAGCAGCTTGAGTGATCCGGGAGATGGCTCACCCCTCCACTTT. This gives the protein CASSLSDPGDGSPLHF.

V usage is TRBV18 and J usage is TRBJ2-5; the D gene could be TRBD1 or TRBD2 (6 bases each). Trimming stripped 3 bases from V and 3 bases from J, with 20 bases between. This CDR3 region has 17 residues. Per the germline V gene, CDR1 is KGHSH and CDR2 is LQKENI. The CDR3 nucleotides are TGTGCCAGCTCACCGTCGAGGTTGGGGGGCAGAAAAGAGACCCAGTACTTC. Translation gives CASSPSRLGGRKETQYF.

This sequence joins TRBV21-1 and TRBJ2-6; TRBD1, the D gene given by the table, was not confirmed from the DNA. TRBV21-1 is described as a pseudogene. This CDR3 has 16 residues. CDR3 bases: TGTGCCAGCAGCAACTGCAGGGCATCTGGGGCCAACGTCCTGACTTTC. This gives the protein CASSNCRASGANVLTF.

This clone was seen more than once but under ten times. The rearrangement links TRBV5-1 to TRBJ1-2; D call uncertain. Trimming cost V 4 bases and J 8 bases, with 15 bases left between them. CDR3 size: 13 residues. Germline V gene data show CDR1 as SGHRS and CDR2 as YFSETQ. The CDR3 spells CASSGGLNAGYTF. The CDR3 DNA is TGCGCCAGCAGCGGCGGCCTAAACGCCGGCTACACCTTC.

The gene calls are TRBV6-1 and TRBJ1-4, with a tentative D call TRBD1 (5 bases). CDR3 size: 14 residues. Per germline, CDR1 MNHNS and CDR2 SASEGT. Trimming pared 7 bases from V and 7 bases from J, leaving 16 bases between. The CDR3 protein is CASIGGRRSEKLFF. The DNA of the CDR3 is TGTGCCAGCATTGGGGGACGGCGGAGTGAAAAACTGTTTTTT.

The rearrangement uses TRBV7-9 and TRBJ1-2; 12 positions agree with TRBD1. The CDR3 has 17 amino acids. Germline loops: CDR1 SEHNR, CDR2 FQNEAQ (reference sequence). The V and J ends lost 4 bases and 1 base, in that order; junction bases with no gene match: 7. The CDR3 is CASSSGTGGGDNYGYTF. The CDR3 DNA follows: TGTGCCAGCAGCTCCGGGACAGGGGGCGGTGATAACTATGGCTACACCTTC.

V is TRBV12-5 and J is TRBJ2-7; tentative D call: TRBD1 (6 bases). Germline CDR1 reads LGHNT; CDR2 reads FRNRAP. The V and J ends lost 6 bases and 4 bases respectively, with 25 bases between them. This CDR3 is 17 amino acids long. The DNA of the CDR3 is TGTGCTAGTGGGAGAGATTCCGGGACATATAGGCTATACGAGCAGTACTTC. It translates to CASGRDSGTYRLYEQYF. Drawing the rest from reference TRBV12-5 and TRBJ2-7, the complete variable domain is DARVTQTPRHKVTEMGQEVTMRCQPILGHNTVFWYRQTMMQGLELLAYFRNRAPLDDSGMPKDRFSAEMPDATLATLKIQPSEPRDSAVYFCASGRDSGTYRLYEQYFGPGTRLTVT.